The 3 T cell receptor beta chains given below trace back to one sample, sequenced in a study of CD8+ T cells in alopecia areata. The authors extracted RNA and reverse transcribed it into cDNA as the sequencing template. Sequencing used immunoSEQ multiplex PCR; TCRdb keeps in-frame clones, though not all of them. The data hold 150,000 to 200,000 clones, with 55% observed a single time. The sample was CD4+ T cells sorted from blood. The receptor source for this set is a human donor in good health.

The chain uses TRBV7-4 and TRBJ1-2; D remains unclear. The CDR3 is made up of 11 amino acids. In germline, CDR1 is SGHVT, CDR2 SQSDAQ. The V gene lost 1 base and the J gene lost 7 bases, with 4 bases spanning the gap. CDR3 sequence (DNA): TGTGCCAGCAGCTTAGTAGGTGGCTACACCTTC. Protein product: CASSLVGGYTF.

The J gene is TRBJ1-1, the V gene TRBV20-1; D unclear. V was clipped by 5 bases and J by 7 bases, with 11 bases between them. This CDR3 comprises 11 residues. The V gene's germline CDR1 is DFQATT and CDR2 SNEGSKA (reference sequence). The CDR3 is CSALFQVEAFF. The CDR3 DNA sequence: TGCAGTGCTCTTTTCCAGGTTGAAGCTTTCTTT.

The J gene is TRBJ2-1, the V gene TRBV5-1; D possibly matches TRBD1 or TRBD2 (6 bases each). This CDR3 contains 18 residues. V lost 4 bases to trimming and J lost 4 bases, with 24 bases between them. Germline V gives CDR1 SGHRS, CDR2 YFSETQ. The CDR3 reads CASSLEELGGGPYNEQFF. CDR3 nucleotides: TGCGCCAGCAGCCTGGAGGAACTTGGTGGGGGGCCTTACAATGAGCAGTTCTTC.